What follows is one TCR beta chain and its context. Other DNA sequences in this specimen translate into the identical CDR3. The source of the sample is a study of shared clonotypes between healthy human individuals. Repertoires were generated with immunoSEQ multiplex PCR, while TCRdb's copy carries only in-frame clones and drops some. The sample holds some 2,000,000 clones, approximately 94% seen once. The CDR3 sequence is 14 residues long. CDR1 and CDR2 from the germline V gene are SGHRS and YFSETQ. J gave up 5 bases and V 0 bases, and 1 base lay outside the gene matches. This receptor was identified in a man in his late teens or twenties in good health. J is TRBJ2-3 and V is TRBV5-1, with 9 positions matching TRBD2. The material sequenced was naive CD4+ T cells sorted from blood. Subset given: CD45RA+ positively selected. The CDR3 bases are TGCGCCAGCAGCTTGGGGACTAGCGTAGATACGCAGTATTTT. Residues: CASSLGTSVDTQYF.